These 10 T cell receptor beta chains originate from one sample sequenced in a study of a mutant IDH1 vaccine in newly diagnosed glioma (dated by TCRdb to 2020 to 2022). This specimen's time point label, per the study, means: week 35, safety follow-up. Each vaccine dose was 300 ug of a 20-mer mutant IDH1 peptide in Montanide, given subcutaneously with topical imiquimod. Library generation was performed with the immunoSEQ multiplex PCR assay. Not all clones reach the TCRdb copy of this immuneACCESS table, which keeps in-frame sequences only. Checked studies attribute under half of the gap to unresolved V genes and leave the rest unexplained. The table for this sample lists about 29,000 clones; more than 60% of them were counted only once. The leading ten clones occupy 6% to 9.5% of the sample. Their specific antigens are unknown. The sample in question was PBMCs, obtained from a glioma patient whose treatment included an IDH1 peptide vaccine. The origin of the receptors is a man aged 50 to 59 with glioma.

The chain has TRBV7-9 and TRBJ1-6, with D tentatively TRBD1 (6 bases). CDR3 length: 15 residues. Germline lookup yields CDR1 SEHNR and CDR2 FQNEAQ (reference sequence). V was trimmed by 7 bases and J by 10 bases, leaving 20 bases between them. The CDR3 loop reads CASNRAGAEGSPLHF. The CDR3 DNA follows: TGTGCCAGCAACCGGGCGGGGGCGGAGGGGTCACCCCTCCACTTT. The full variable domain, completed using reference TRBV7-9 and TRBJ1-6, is DTGVSQNPRHKITKRGQNVTFRCDPISEHNRLYWYRQTLGQGPEFLTYFQNEAQLEKSRLLSDRFSAERPKGSFSTLEIQRTEQGDSAMYLCASNRAGAEGSPLHFGNGTRLTVT.

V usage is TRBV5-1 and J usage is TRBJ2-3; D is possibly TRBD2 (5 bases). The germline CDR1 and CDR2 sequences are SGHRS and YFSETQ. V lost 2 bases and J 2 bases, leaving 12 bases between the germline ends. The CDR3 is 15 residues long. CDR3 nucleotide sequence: TGCGCCAGCAGCTTCAGCGGAGCCCCCACAGATACGCAGTATTTT. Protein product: CASSFSGAPTDTQYF.

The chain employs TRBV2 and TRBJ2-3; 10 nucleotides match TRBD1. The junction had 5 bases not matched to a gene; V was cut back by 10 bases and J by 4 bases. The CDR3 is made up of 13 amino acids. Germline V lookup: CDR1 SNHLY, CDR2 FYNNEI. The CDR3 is CATTGGVADTQYF. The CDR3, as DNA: TGTGCCACGACAGGGGGCGTGGCAGATACGCAGTATTTT.

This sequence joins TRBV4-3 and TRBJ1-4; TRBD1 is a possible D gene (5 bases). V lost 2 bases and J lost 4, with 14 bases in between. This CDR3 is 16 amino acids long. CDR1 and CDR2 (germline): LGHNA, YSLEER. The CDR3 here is CASSQTLRGDNEKLFF. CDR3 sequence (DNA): TGCGCCAGCAGCCAAACGTTGCGAGGGGATAATGAAAAACTGTTTTTT.

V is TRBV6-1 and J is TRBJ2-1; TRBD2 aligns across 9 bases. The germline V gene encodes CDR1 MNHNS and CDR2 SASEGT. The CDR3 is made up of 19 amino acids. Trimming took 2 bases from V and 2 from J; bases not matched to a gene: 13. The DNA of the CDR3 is TGTGCCAGCAGTGAATTGGTAGCGGGAGATACCCACCCCTACAATGAGCAGTTCTTC. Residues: CASSELVAGDTHPYNEQFF.

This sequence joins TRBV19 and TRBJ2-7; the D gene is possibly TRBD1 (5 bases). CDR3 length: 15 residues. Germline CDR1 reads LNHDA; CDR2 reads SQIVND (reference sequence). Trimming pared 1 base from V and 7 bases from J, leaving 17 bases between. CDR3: CASSIGTALQGEQYF. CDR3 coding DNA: TGTGCCAGTAGTATAGGGACGGCCCTTCAGGGAGAGCAGTACTTC.

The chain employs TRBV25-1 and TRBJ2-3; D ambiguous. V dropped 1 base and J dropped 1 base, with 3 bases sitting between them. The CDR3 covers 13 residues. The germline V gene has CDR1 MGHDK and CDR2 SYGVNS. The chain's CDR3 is CASSEWGTDTQYF. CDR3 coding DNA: TGTGCCAGCAGTGAATGGGGCACAGATACGCAGTATTTT.

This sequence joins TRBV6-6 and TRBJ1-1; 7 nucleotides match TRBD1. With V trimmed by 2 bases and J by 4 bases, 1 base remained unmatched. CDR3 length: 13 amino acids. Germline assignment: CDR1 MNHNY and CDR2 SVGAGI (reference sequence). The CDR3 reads CASSYPGGTEAFF. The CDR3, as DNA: TGTGCCAGCAGTTACCCAGGGGGCACTGAAGCTTTCTTT.

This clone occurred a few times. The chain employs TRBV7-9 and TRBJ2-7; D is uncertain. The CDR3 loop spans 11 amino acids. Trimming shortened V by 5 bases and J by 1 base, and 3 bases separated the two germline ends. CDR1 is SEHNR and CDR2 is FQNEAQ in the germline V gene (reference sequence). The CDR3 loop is CASSTSYEQYF. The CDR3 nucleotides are TGTGCCAGCAGCACGTCCTACGAGCAGTACTTC.

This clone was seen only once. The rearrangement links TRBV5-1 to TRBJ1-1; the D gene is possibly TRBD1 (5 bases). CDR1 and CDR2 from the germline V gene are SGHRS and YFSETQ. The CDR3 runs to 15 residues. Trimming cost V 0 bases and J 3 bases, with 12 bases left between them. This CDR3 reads CASSLGRADYTEAFF. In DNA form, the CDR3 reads TGCGCCAGCAGCTTGGGCAGGGCTGACTACACTGAAGCTTTCTTT.